This TCR beta chain was recovered during a study of coeliac disease. Study-wide findings and caveats: According to the authors, this method cannot detect gliadin-specific T cells in an unbiased way. Lower clonality than controls marked TRB and TRG repertoires from active celiac intraepithelial and lamina propria samples. Of coeliac lamina propria samples, about 50% of the 18 held published gliadin-specific TRB sequences, versus 1 of 6 controls. Most TRB amino acid sequences occurred in only one sample.

CDR1 is SGHDT and CDR2 is YYEEEE in the germline V gene. This CDR3 contains 18 residues. J gave up 4 bases and V 2 bases, and 10 bases lay outside the gene matches. One frozen approximately 500,000-cell aliquot per fraction was sequenced. In the case of this clone: Its target is unknown.

Produced via immunoSEQ multiplex PCR; TCRdb's table is partial and in-frame only. The sample lists approximately 6,700 clones; 68% were seen once. Sequenced input: lamina propria lymphocytes from the gut. The origin of this receptor is a woman between 18 and 30 years old with active celiac disease. V and J are TRBV5-6 and TRBJ2-1; 12 bases are a match to TRBD2. CDR3 in DNA: TGTGCCAGCAGCTTCACCCGGACTAGCGGGAAAGGTTACAATGAGCAGTTCTTC. Translating it yields CASSFTRTSGKGYNEQFF.